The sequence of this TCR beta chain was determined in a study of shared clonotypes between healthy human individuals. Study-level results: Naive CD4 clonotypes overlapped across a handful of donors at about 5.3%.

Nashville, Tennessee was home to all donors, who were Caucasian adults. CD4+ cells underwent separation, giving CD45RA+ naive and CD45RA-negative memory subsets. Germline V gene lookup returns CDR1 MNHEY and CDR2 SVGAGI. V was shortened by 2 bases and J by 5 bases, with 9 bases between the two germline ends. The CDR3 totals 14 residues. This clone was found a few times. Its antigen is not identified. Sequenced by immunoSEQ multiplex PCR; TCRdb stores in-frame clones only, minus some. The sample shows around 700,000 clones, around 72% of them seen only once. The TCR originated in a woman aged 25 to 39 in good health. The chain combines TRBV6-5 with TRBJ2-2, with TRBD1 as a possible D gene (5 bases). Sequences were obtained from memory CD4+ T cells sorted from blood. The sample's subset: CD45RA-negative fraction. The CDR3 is CASSYRQQTGELFF. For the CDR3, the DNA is TGTGCCAGCAGTTACCGACAGCAAACCGGGGAGCTGTTTTTT.